Following are 30 T cell receptor beta chains from one sample sequenced in a study of T cell responses to AZD1222 COVID-19 vaccine. Sequencing was performed with immunoSEQ multiplex PCR; in TCRdb, only in-frame clones are kept and a portion is missing. The table records around 170,000 clones, approximately 90% of them present only once. Here the sequenced sample was peripheral blood, taken on day 0 of AZD1222 vaccination. Receptor source: an adult in good health.

The chain has TRBV9 and TRBJ2-3; tentatively, D is TRBD1 (5 bases). CDR3 length: 15 amino acids. Trimming stripped 4 bases from V and 0 bases from J, with 12 bases between. Germline V lookup: CDR1 SGDLS, CDR2 YYNGEE. The CDR3 bases are TGTGCCAGCAGCCTTGACAGCCCTAGCACAGATACGCAGTATTTT. Translation: CASSLDSPSTDTQYF. Together with reference TRBV9 and TRBJ2-3, the CDR3 gives the full variable domain: DSGVTQTPKHLITATGQRVTLRCSPRSGDLSVYWYQQSLDQGLQFLIQYYNGEERAKGNILERFSAQQFPDLHSELNLSSLELGDSALYFCASSLDSPSTDTQYFGPGTRLTVL.

The V gene is TRBV7-9, the J gene TRBJ2-2, with a weak D call TRBD1 (6 bases). Germline CDR1 reads SEHNR; CDR2 reads FQNEAQ (reference sequence). V lost 0 bases and J lost 5, with 16 bases in between. CDR3 size: 17 residues. CDR3 DNA sequence: TGTGCCAGCAGCTTAGCATATTTGAGGACAGATACCGGGGAGCTGTTTTTT. It translates to CASSLAYLRTDTGELFF.

V and J are TRBV9 and TRBJ2-5, with 7 nucleotides matching TRBD1. CDR1 is SGDLS and CDR2 is YYNGEE in the germline V gene. The J segment lost 5 bases and the V segment lost 4 bases, leaving 11 bases of the junction unmatched. This CDR3 region has 15 residues. CDR3 sequence reads: CASSPLGGSQETQYF. Here the CDR3 DNA reads TGTGCCAGCAGCCCTTTAGGGGGCTCTCAGGAGACCCAGTACTTC.

The chain couples TRBV5-3 to TRBJ2-5, with 8 bases fitting TRBD2. TRBV5-3 is treated as an ORF (open reading frame) with a function not yet certain. V dropped 4 bases and J dropped 1; count of bases not matched to a gene: 9. This CDR3 has 16 amino acids. The CDR3 protein is CARSSEAGDLQETQYF. DNA of the CDR3: TGTGCCAGAAGCAGTGAAGCGGGGGATCTCCAAGAGACCCAGTACTTC.

The rearrangement uses TRBV10-3 and TRBJ1-1, with D hard to call. Trimming left V 4 bases short and J 5 bases short, with 5 bases between. The germline V gene encodes CDR1 ENHRY and CDR2 SYGVKD. This CDR3 region has 11 residues. The CDR3 loop is CAISGATEAFF. The CDR3 nucleotides are TGTGCCATCAGTGGGGCAACTGAAGCTTTCTTT.

The V gene is TRBV30, the J gene TRBJ1-3; no definite D call. The germline V gene has CDR1 GTSNPN and CDR2 SVGIG (reference sequence). The CDR3 length is 15 residues. V dropped 4 bases and J dropped 0 bases, with 13 bases sitting between them. CDR3 sequence reads: CAWKMDVYSGNTIYF. The CDR3 coding sequence is TGTGCCTGGAAAATGGACGTCTACTCTGGAAACACCATATATTTT.

The gene calls are TRBV14 and TRBJ2-5; possibly TRBD1 for D (6 bases). The germline gives CDR1 SGHDN, CDR2 FVKESK. Trimming cost V 8 bases and J 2 bases, with 21 bases left between them. The length of the CDR3 is 16 residues. The CDR3 nucleotides are TGTGCCAGCGGCACTCGGAGAGGGGGAAGGCAAGAGACCCAGTACTTC. Residues: CASGTRRGGRQETQYF.

V usage is TRBV28 and J usage is TRBJ1-3, with D hard to call. The germline V and J ends were trimmed by 10 bases and 0 bases, with 10 bases remaining between them. The germline V gene encodes CDR1 MDHEN and CDR2 SYDVKM. The CDR3 length is 13 residues. The CDR3 region is CATSEVSGNTIYF. The CDR3 region has the DNA TGTGCCACCTCAGAGGTCTCTGGAAACACCATATATTTT. The entire variable domain, with the rest obtained from reference TRBV28 and TRBJ1-3, is as follows: DVKVTQSSRYLVKRTGEKVFLECVQDMDHENMFWYRQDPGLGLRLIYFSYDVKMKEKGDIPEGYSVSREKKERFSLILESASTNQTSMYLCATSEVSGNTIYFGEGSWLTVV.

J is TRBJ2-7 and V is TRBV10-1; 7 positions match TRBD1. Germline loops: CDR1 WNHNN, CDR2 SYGVQD (reference sequence). The CDR3 extends over 14 amino acids. Germline trimming cut 5 bases from V and 9 bases from J; bases unmatched to any gene: 13. The CDR3 DNA is TGCGCCAGCAGTCAAACTGGACCGGGACAGAGGCAGTACTTC. Amino acid sequence: CASSQTGPGQRQYF.

The V call is TRBV2, the J call TRBJ1-6; 7 bases fit TRBD1. J lost 0 bases, V lost 6 bases, and 8 bases had no gene match. CDR1 is SNHLY, CDR2 FYNNEI, per germline. The length of the CDR3 is 17 residues. The CDR3 DNA sequence: TGTGCCAGCAGCGCAACAGGGGCGAGCTCCTATAATTCACCCCTCCACTTT. Amino acid sequence: CASSATGASSYNSPLHF.

This clone was seen once. V is TRBV5-4 and J is TRBJ2-5; weak D call: TRBD2 (6 bases). V lost 0 bases and J 5 bases, leaving 14 bases between the germline ends. The V gene's germline CDR1 is SGHNT and CDR2 YYREEE (reference sequence). CDR3 length: 15 residues. The CDR3 loop is CASSLDQAGMETQYF. CDR3 DNA: TGTGCCAGCAGCTTGGACCAGGCGGGAATGGAGACCCAGTACTTC. The full variable domain, with the rest looked up from reference TRBV5-4 and TRBJ2-5, is ETGVTQSPTHLIKTRGQQVTLRCSSQSGHNTVSWYQQALGQGPQFIFQYYREEENGRGNFPPRFSGLQFPNYSSELNVNALELDDSALYLCASSLDQAGMETQYFGPGTRLLVL.

This chain connects TRBV6-5 to TRBJ2-2; D ambiguous. Per the germline V gene, CDR1 is MNHEY and CDR2 is SVGAGI. The CDR3 covers 11 residues. The germline V and J ends were trimmed by 7 bases and 8 bases, with 8 bases remaining between them. The CDR3 bases are TGTGCCAGCACCCACAGAGGGGAGCTGTTTTTT. Its protein is CASTHRGELFF.

The chain has TRBV27 and TRBJ2-3; D is possibly TRBD1 or TRBD2 (5 bases each). Germline V CDR1 and CDR2: MNHEY, SMNVEV (reference sequence). This CDR3 contains 16 residues. The ends were cut back, 0 bases at V and 4 bases at J, with 14 bases in the middle. CDR3 bases: TGTGCCAGCAGTTTATCGGGGGTGTGGGTCTCAGATACGCAGTATTTT. Translating it yields CASSLSGVWVSDTQYF.

The chain couples TRBV6-6 to TRBJ1-4; 9 nucleotides line up with TRBD1. Looked up from germline, CDR1 is MNHNY and CDR2 is SVGAGI (reference sequence). The CDR3 covers 14 residues. V was clipped by 6 bases and J by 8 bases; unmatched bases: 7. The CDR3 coding sequence is TGTGCCAGCAGCCCGACCGGACAGGGGGAAAAACTGTTTTTT. It yields the protein CASSPTGQGEKLFF.

This clone has a single count. The chain couples TRBV6-1 to TRBJ1-1, with unresolved D. V lost 5 bases to trimming and J lost 2 bases, with 9 bases between them. CDR3 size: 13 residues. Germline values: CDR1 MNHNS, CDR2 SASEGT. The chain's CDR3 is CASSYKSNTEAFF. The CDR3 nucleotides are TGTGCCAGCAGTTATAAGTCAAACACTGAAGCTTTCTTT.

V usage is TRBV9 and J usage is TRBJ1-2, with 9 positions matching TRBD1. CDR1 SGDLS and CDR2 YYNGEE come from the germline V gene. The CDR3 covers 14 residues. J lost 2 bases, V lost 3 bases, and 2 bases had no gene match. CDR3 nucleotides: TGTGCCAGCAGCGCGGGACAGGGAAACTATGGCTACACCTTC. This gives the protein CASSAGQGNYGYTF.

V gene TRBV6-5 combines with J gene TRBJ1-5, with TRBD1 matching 9 bases. There are 15 residues in the CDR3. J lost 4 bases, V lost 3 bases, and 4 bases had no gene match. Per the germline V gene, CDR1 is MNHEY and CDR2 is SVGAGI. This chain's CDR3 is CASSYGTGLNQPQHF. The CDR3 bases are TGTGCCAGCAGTTATGGGACAGGGCTAAATCAGCCCCAGCATTTT.

V gene TRBV4-1 combines with J gene TRBJ2-3, with TRBD2 matching 8 bases. The V gene's germline CDR1 is MGHRA and CDR2 YSYEKL. J was trimmed by 1 base and V by 4 bases; bases with no gene match: 13. The CDR3 totals 18 residues. CDR3 bases: TGCGCCAGCAGCCCGAGGACTAGCCTTTACGCGGGCACAGATACGCAGTATTTT. It is translated as CASSPRTSLYAGTDTQYF.

This clone is a singleton in its sample. This sequence joins TRBV28 and TRBJ1-5; D is uncertain. CDR1 is MDHEN, CDR2 SYDVKM, per germline. This CDR3 has 13 residues. V lost 2 bases to trimming and J lost 11 bases, with 13 bases between them. The CDR3: CASSLAPPPAQHF. For the CDR3, the DNA is TGTGCCAGCAGTTTAGCGCCCCCCCCGGCCCAGCATTTT.

V is TRBV24-1 and J is TRBJ1-5, with 8 bases that match TRBD1. CDR1 and CDR2 (germline): KGHDR, SFDVKD. Unmatched junction bases numbered 4, after V lost 7 bases and J lost 0 bases. This CDR3 region has 15 residues. The chain's CDR3 is CATSPTGDSNQPQHF. The CDR3 DNA is TGTGCCACCAGCCCGACAGGGGATAGCAATCAGCCCCAGCATTTT.

A few counts support this clone. The chain has TRBV6-5 and TRBJ1-2, with D possibly TRBD1 on 6 matching bases. Deletions cut 10 bases from V and 8 bases from J, with 14 bases between. The CDR3 covers 11 residues. CDR1 MNHEY and CDR2 SVGAGI come from the germline V gene. This CDR3 is CATRTVDGYTF. Here the CDR3 DNA reads TGTGCCACCAGGACAGTCGACGGCTACACCTTC.

This chain joins TRBV5-1 and TRBJ2-7, with D possibly matching TRBD2 (5 bases). V was cut by 0 bases and J by 0 bases, with 10 bases left in between. The CDR3 covers 15 residues. CDR1 is SGHRS and CDR2 is YFSETQ in the germline V gene. CDR3 protein: CASSLGGIRSYEQYF. In DNA form, the CDR3 reads TGCGCCAGCAGCTTGGGAGGGATCCGCTCCTACGAGCAGTACTTC.

The chain combines TRBV7-2 with TRBJ2-7; 9 bases fit TRBD2. The trim removed 0 bases at V and 2 bases at J, leaving 2 bases unmatched. Germline V gene lookup returns CDR1 SGHTA and CDR2 FQGNSA. This CDR3 region has 15 residues. The CDR3 DNA follows: TGTGCCAGCAGCTTAGCGCGGGGGGGGACCTACGAGCAGTACTTC. Its translation: CASSLARGGTYEQYF. The full variable domain, with the rest looked up from reference TRBV7-2 and TRBJ2-7, is GAGVSQSPSNKVTEKGKDVELRCDPISGHTALYWYRQSLGQGLEFLIYFQGNSAPDKSGLPSDRFSAERTGGSVSTLTIQRTQQEDSAVYLCASSLARGGTYEQYFGPGTRLTVT.

The gene calls are TRBV10-3 and TRBJ1-2; perhaps TRBD1 as D (5 bases). Germline V gene sequence: CDR1 ENHRY, CDR2 SYGVKD. Trimming shortened V by 0 bases and J by 0 bases, and 11 bases separated the two germline ends. The CDR3 sequence is 16 residues long. CDR3 residues: CAISESGPAANYGYTF. For the CDR3, the DNA is TGTGCCATCAGTGAGTCGGGGCCCGCAGCTAACTATGGCTACACCTTC.

This chain uses TRBV3-1 (or the pseudogene TRBV3-2) with TRBJ2-7, with 9 bases fitting TRBD2. The CDR3 runs to 15 residues. The trim removed 1 base at V and 4 bases at J, leaving 5 bases unmatched. Germline CDR1 and CDR2: LGHDT and YNNKEL (reference sequence). The CDR3 here is CASSQGLAVGYEQYF. DNA of the CDR3: TGTGCCAGCAGCCAAGGACTAGCGGTCGGGTACGAGCAGTACTTC.

CDR3 sequence reads: CASGLGRYTEAFF. The CDR3 region has the DNA TGCGCCAGCGGGTTGGGACGGTACACTGAAGCTTTCTTT. V usage is TRBV4-1 and J usage is TRBJ1-1, with a possible D match to TRBD1 (5 bases). The CDR3 has 13 residues. Trimming took off 8 bases at V and 3 bases at J, with 13 bases between the two ends. Germline loops: CDR1 MGHRA, CDR2 YSYEKL.

This chain uses TRBV27 with TRBJ2-2; 14 positions agree with TRBD2. The CDR3 totals 19 residues. Germline values: CDR1 MNHEY, CDR2 SMNVEV (reference sequence). With 5 bases clipped from V and 0 bases from J, the junction kept 8 bases outside the gene matches. The CDR3 spells CASSPSRLAGGPNTGELFF. CDR3 bases: TGTGCCAGCAGTCCCTCCCGACTAGCGGGAGGGCCGAACACCGGGGAGCTGTTTTTT.

The chain joins TRBV19 to TRBJ1-1; D is unclear. CDR3 length equals 12 residues. CDR1 is LNHDA and CDR2 is SQIVND in the germline V gene (reference sequence). Trimming cost V 7 bases and J 4 bases, with 10 bases left between them. The CDR3 nucleotides read TGTGCCAGTAATAAAGGGATCACTGAAGCTTTCTTT. It encodes CASNKGITEAFF.

V is TRBV28 and J is TRBJ2-5, with TRBD2 matching 7 bases. This CDR3 is built from 15 residues. The V gene end was trimmed by 4 bases and the J gene end by 7 bases; junction bases not matched to a gene: 12. Germline V gives CDR1 MDHEN, CDR2 SYDVKM. In DNA form, the CDR3 reads TGTGCCAGCAGTTATATCGCTCCCAGGGAGGGGACCCAGTACTTC. Translated, it gives CASSYIAPREGTQYF.

This chain uses TRBV10-2 with TRBJ2-2; 8 positions agree with TRBD2. J gave up 4 bases and V 5 bases, and 12 bases lay outside the gene matches. This CDR3 has 17 amino acids. In germline, CDR1 is WSHSY, CDR2 SAAADI. CDR3 region: CASSPGLGVGFTGELFF. The CDR3 DNA is TGCGCCAGCAGTCCGGGACTAGGGGTTGGGTTCACCGGGGAGCTGTTTTTT.